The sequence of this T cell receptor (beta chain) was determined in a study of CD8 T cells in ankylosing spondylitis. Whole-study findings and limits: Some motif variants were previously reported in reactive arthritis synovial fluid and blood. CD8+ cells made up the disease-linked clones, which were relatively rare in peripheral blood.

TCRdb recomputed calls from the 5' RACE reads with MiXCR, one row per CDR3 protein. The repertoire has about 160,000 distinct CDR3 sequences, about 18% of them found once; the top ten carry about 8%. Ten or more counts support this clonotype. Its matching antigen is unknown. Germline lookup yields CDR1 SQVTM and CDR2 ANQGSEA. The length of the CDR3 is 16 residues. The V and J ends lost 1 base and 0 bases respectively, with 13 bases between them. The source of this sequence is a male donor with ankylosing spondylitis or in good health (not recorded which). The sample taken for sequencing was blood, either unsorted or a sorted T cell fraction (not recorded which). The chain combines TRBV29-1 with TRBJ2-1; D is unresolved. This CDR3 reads CSVEGLPPGSYNEQFF. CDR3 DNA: TGCAGCGTTGAAGGCCTTCCTCCTGGCTCCTACAATGAGCAGTTCTTC.